What follows is one T cell receptor (beta chain) and its context. Its cognate antigen is unknown. This sample was taken from a study of T cell responses to AZD1222 COVID-19 vaccine. The repertoire was sequenced with immunoSEQ multiplex PCR; TCRdb's copy has only in-frame clones and lacks some. Of roughly 120,000 clones detected, around nine tenths appear once; the ten largest clones hold under 3.5%. Whole-study findings and limits: Spike-wide coverage was observed for vaccine-associated CD4 TCRs, with dominant responses at 160-218 and 743-854. Repertoire sampling was restricted to post-peak T cell response timepoints. Most donors were white British and more were female, and clonal diversity was possibly underestimated. The study reported that nearly half of spike-specific TCRs target unmutated variant regions.

Germline CDR1 and CDR2: MNHEY and SVGEGT. V gave up 4 bases and J gave up 1 base; unmatched junction bases: 8. This CDR3 region has 18 residues. This sequence joins TRBV6-2 or TRBV6-3 and TRBJ2-5; 14 bases line up with TRBD2. The source was peripheral blood, collected on day 0 of AZD1222 vaccination. The TCR comes from an adult in good health. The CDR3 reads CASSLRGGLAGAQETQYF. CDR3 DNA sequence: TGTGCCAGCAGTTTACGAGGGGGACTAGCGGGGGCCCAAGAGACCCAGTACTTC.